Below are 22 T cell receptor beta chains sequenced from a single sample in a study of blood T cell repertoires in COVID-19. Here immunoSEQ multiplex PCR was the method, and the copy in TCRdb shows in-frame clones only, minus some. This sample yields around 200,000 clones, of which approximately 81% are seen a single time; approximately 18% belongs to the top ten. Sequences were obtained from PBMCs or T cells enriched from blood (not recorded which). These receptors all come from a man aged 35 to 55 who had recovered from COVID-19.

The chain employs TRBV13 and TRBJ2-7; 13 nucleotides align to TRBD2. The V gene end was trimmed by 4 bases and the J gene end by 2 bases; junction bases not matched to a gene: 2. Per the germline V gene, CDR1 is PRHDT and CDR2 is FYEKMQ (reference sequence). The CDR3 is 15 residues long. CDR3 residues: CASSSGTSGAYEQYF. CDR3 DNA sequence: TGTGCCAGCAGCTCAGGGACTAGCGGGGCCTACGAGCAGTACTTC.

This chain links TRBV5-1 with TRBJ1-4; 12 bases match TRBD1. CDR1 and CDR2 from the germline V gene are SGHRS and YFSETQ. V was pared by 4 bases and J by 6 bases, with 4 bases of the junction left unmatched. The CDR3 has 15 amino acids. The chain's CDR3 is CASSDGTGGYEKLFF. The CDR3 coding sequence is TGCGCCAGCAGCGACGGGACAGGGGGCTATGAAAAACTGTTTTTT.

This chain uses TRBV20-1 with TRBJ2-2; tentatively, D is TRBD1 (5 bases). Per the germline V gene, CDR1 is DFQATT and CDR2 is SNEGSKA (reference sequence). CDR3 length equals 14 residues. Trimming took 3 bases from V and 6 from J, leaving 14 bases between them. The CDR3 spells CSASPTVQPGELFF. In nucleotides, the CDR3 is TGCAGTGCTAGTCCGACAGTCCAGCCCGGGGAGCTGTTTTTT.

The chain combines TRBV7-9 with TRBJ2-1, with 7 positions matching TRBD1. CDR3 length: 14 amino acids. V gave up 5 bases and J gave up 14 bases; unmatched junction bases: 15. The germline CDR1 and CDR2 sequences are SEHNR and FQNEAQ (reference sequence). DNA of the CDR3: TGTGCCAGCAGCCAACCAACCGGGACAGAGCCCGAGTTCTTC. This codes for CASSQPTGTEPEFF.

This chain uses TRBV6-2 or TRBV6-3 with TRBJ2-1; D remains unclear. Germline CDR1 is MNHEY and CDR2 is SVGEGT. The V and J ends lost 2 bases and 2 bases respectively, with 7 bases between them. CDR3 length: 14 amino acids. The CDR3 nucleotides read TGTGCCAGCAGTTACGGGCCAACCTACAATGAGCAGTTCTTC. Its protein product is CASSYGPTYNEQFF.

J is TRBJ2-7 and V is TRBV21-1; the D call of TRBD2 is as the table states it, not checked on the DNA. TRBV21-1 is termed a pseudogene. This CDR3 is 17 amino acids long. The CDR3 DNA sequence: TGTGCCGGGTGGACTAGCGGGGGCCCAGCCGTATCCTACGAGCAGTACTTC. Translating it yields CAGWTSGGPAVSYEQYF.

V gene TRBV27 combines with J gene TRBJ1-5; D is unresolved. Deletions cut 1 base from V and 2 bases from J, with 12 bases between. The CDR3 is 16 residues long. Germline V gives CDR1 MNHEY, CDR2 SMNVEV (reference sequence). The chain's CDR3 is CASSLYSGSRNQPQHF. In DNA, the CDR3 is TGTGCCAGCAGTTTATACTCAGGATCGCGCAATCAGCCCCAGCATTTT.

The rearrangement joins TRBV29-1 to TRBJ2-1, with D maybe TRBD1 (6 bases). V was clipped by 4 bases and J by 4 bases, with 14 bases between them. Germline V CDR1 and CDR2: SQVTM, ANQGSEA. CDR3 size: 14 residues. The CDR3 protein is CSVVSQGWYNEQFF. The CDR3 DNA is TGCAGCGTTGTCTCACAGGGATGGTACAATGAGCAGTTCTTC.

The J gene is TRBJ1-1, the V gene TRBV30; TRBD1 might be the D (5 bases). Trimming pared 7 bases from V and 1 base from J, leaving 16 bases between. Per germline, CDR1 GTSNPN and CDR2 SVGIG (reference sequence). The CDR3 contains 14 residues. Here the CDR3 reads CAFGAEGRNTEAFF. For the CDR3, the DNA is TGTGCCTTTGGGGCAGAAGGCAGGAACACTGAAGCTTTCTTT.

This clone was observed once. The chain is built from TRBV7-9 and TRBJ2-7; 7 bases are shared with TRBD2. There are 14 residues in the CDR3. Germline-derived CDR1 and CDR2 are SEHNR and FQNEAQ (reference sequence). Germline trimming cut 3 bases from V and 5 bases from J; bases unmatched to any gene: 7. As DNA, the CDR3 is TGTGCCAGCAGCTTTTACGGGAGCGGGAACGAGCAGTACTTC. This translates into CASSFYGSGNEQYF.

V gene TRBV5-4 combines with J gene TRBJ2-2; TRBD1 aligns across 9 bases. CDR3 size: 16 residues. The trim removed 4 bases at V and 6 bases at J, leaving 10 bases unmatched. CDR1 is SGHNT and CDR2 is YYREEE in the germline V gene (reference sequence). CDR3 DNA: TGTGCCAGCAGCAGAGCAACCGGGACAGGGTCCGGGGAGCTGTTTTTT. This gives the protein CASSRATGTGSGELFF.

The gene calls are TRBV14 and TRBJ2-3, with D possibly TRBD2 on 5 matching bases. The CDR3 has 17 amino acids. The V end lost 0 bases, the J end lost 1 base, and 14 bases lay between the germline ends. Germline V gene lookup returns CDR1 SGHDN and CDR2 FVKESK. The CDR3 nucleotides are TGTGCCAGCAGCCAAGATAGTATAAGGGAGCGCACAGATACGCAGTATTTT. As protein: CASSQDSIRERTDTQYF.

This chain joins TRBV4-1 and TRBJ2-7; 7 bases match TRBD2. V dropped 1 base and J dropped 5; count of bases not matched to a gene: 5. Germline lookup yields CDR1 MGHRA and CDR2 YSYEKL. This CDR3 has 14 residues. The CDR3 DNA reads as TGCGCCAGCAGCCAAGGTTGGGCGGGGGACGAGCAGTACTTC. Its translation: CASSQGWAGDEQYF.

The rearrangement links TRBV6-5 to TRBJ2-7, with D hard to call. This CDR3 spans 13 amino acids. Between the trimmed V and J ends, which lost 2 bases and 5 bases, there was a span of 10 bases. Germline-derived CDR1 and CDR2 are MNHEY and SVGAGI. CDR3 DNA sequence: TGTGCCAGCAGTTACCCAACAACAGACGAGCAGTACTTC. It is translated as CASSYPTTDEQYF.

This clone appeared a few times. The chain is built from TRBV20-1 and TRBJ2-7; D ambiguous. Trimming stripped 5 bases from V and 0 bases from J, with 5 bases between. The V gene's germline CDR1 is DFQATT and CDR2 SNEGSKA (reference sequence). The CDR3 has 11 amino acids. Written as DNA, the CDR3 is TGCAGTGCTTTTAGCTCCTACGAGCAGTACTTC. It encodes CSAFSSYEQYF.

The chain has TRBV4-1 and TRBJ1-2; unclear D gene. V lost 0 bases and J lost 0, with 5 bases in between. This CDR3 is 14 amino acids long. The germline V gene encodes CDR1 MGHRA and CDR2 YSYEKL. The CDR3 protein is CASSQEATNYGYTF. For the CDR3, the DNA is TGCGCCAGCAGCCAAGAGGCAACTAACTATGGCTACACCTTC.

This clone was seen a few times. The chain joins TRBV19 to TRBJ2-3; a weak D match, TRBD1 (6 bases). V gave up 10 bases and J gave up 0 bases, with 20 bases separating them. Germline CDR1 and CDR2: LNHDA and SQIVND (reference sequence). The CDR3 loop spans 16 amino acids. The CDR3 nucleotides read TGTGCCAAAACTAGGACAGACACGACTAGCACAGATACGCAGTATTTT. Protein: CAKTRTDTTSTDTQYF.

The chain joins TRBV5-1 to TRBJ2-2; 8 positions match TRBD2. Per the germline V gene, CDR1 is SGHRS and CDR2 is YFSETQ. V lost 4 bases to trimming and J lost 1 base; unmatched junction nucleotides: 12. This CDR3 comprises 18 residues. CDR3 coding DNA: TGCGCCAGCAGCATGATCGGGGGAAGCGGGAGGAACACCGGGGAGCTGTTTTTT. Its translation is CASSMIGGSGRNTGELFF.

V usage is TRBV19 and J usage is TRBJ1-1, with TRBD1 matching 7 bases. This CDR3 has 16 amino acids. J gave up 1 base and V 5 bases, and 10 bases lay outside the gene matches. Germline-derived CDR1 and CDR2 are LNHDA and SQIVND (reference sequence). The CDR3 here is CASSVFTGAKNTEAFF. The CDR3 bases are TGTGCCAGTAGTGTCTTCACAGGGGCTAAGAACACTGAAGCTTTCTTT.

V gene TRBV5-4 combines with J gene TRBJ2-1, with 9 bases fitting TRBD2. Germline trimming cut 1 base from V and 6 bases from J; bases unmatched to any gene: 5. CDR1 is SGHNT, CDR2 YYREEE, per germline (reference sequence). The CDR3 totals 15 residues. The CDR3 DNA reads TGTGCCAGCAGCTTGTTGGGCGGGAGGGCCAATGAGCAGTTCTTC. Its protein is CASSLLGGRANEQFF.

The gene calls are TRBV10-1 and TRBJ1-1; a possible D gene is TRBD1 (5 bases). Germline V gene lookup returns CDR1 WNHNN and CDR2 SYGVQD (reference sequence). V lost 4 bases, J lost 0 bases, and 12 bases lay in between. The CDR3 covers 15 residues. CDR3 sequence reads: CASSVGVGMNTEAFF. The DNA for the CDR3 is TGCGCCAGCAGTGTAGGGGTAGGGATGAACACTGAAGCTTTCTTT.

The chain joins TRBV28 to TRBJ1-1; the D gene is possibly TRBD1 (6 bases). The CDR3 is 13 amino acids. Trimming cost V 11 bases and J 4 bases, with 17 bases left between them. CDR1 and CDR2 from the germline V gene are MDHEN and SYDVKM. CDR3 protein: CAASQGLGTEAFF. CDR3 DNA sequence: TGTGCCGCTAGCCAGGGGCTCGGCACTGAAGCTTTCTTT.